This T cell receptor beta chain was obtained from a study of cytomegalovirus exposure and HLA in healthy donors. On this clone: What it binds is not known.

This CDR3 is 17 amino acids long. V lost 4 bases and J 1 base, leaving 16 bases between the germline ends. Findings and caveats of the study: Testing in vitro showed a few CMV-associated chains specific for CMV antigens.

Here immunoSEQ multiplex PCR was the method, and the copy in TCRdb shows in-frame clones only, minus some. The sample carries 150,000 to 200,000 clones, approximately 84% recorded once. V and J are TRBV23-1 and TRBJ2-2; a possible D gene is TRBD1 (6 bases). TRBV23-1 qualifies as an ORF whose function is uncertain. Sequencing used PBMCs. This TCR was recovered from a young woman in good health and CMV-seropositive. CDR3 nucleotides: TGCGCCAGCAGTCGCCATACAGGGCCTAAGAACACCGGGGAGCTGTTTTTT. This sequence encodes CASSRHTGPKNTGELFF.